This T cell receptor (beta chain) emerged from a study of brain T cells in children with intractable seizures. V gave up 4 bases and J gave up 5 bases, with 11 bases separating them. CDR1 and CDR2 from the germline V gene are MNHEY and SVGAGI. CDR3 length equals 13 residues. TCRdb's copy holds only in-frame clones and misses some; the assay was immunoSEQ multiplex PCR. The top ten clones hold 3.8% of a sample with about 110,000 clones, 85% to 95% of them seen once. The source is a boy younger than two with hemimegalencephaly and intractable seizures. The chain uses TRBV6-5 and TRBJ2-5; D is unresolved. The sample in question was peripheral blood, obtained at surgery. The CDR3 protein is CASSFYPWETQYF. CDR3 sequence (DNA): TGTGCCAGCAGTTTCTACCCTTGGGAGACCCAGTACTTC.